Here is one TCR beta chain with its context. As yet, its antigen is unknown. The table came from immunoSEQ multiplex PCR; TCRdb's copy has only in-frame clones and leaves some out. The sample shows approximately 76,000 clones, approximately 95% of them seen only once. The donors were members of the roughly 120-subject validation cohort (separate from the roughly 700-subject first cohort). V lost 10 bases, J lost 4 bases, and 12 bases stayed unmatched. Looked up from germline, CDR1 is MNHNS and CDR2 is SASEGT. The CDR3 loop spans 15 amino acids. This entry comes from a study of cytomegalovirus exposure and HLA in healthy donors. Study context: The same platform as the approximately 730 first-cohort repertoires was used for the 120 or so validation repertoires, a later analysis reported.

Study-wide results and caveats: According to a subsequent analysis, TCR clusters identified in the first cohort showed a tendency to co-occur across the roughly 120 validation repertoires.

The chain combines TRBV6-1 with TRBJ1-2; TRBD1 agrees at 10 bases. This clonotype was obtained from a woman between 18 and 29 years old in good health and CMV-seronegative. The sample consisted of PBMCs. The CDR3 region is CATIWDRGGGYGYTF. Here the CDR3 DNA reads TGTGCCACCATCTGGGACAGGGGAGGGGGCTATGGCTACACCTTC.